Below, 32 T cell receptor beta chains from the same sample are listed, as sequenced in a study of graft-versus-host responses after intestinal transplantation. Profiled with immunoSEQ multiplex PCR; TCRdb holds only in-frame clones, not every one. Altogether fewer than 70,000 clones are present, over 85% being singletons, with the ten largest covering roughly 6.7%. Material: bone marrow, obtained around 720 days after intestinal transplantation. All receptors come from a human patient who received an intestinal transplant, so some T cells may come from the graft donor.

The chain couples TRBV2 to TRBJ1-1; 8 bases line up with TRBD1. The CDR3 has 15 residues. Germline V CDR1 and CDR2: SNHLY, FYNNEI. After removal of 6 bases from V and 3 bases from J, the junction contained 9 bases not matched to a gene. CDR3 coding DNA: TGTGCCAGCAGAGACAGGGGTGGGTTCTACACTGAAGCTTTCTTT. Its translation is CASRDRGGFYTEAFF.

V is TRBV4-1 and J is TRBJ1-1; D unclear. The CDR3 runs to 14 residues. Trimming removed 0 bases at V and 5 bases at J, with 10 bases between. CDR1 is MGHRA, CDR2 YSYEKL, per germline. This CDR3 is CASSQEYERTEAFF. DNA of the CDR3: TGCGCCAGCAGCCAAGAATACGAAAGGACTGAAGCTTTCTTT.

The V gene is TRBV5-1, the J gene TRBJ2-7, with TRBD1 matching over 10 bases. CDR3 length: 15 amino acids. Trimming at V came to 4 bases and at J to 2 bases, leaving 6 bases not matched to a gene. Germline values: CDR1 SGHRS, CDR2 YFSETQ. CDR3 nucleotide sequence: TGCGCCAGCAGCCAGACCGGGACAGGGGCCTACGAGCAGTACTTC. It encodes CASSQTGTGAYEQYF.

The chain has TRBV6-6 and TRBJ2-5; D is uncertain. Per germline, CDR1 MNHNY and CDR2 SVGAGI (reference sequence). Trimming left V 5 bases short and J 4 bases short, with 8 bases between. The CDR3 is 12 amino acids. The CDR3 coding sequence is TGTGCCAGCAGTCAAAGTGTAGAGACCCAGTACTTC. Translating gives CASSQSVETQYF.

This chain uses TRBV6-4 with TRBJ2-5, with 7 nucleotides matching TRBD2. J was trimmed by 2 bases and V by 11 bases; bases with no gene match: 11. The length of the CDR3 is 14 residues. Looked up from germline, CDR1 is MRHNA and CDR2 is SNTAGT. As DNA, the CDR3 is TGTGCCCGGGGAGGACTAGATAGGCAAGAGACCCAGTACTTC. It codes for CARGGLDRQETQYF.

This clone was detected once. The V call is TRBV27, the J call TRBJ2-4; D is uncertain. V was cut by 3 bases and J by 5 bases, with 2 bases left in between. Looked up from germline, CDR1 is MNHEY and CDR2 is SMNVEV (reference sequence). CDR3 length: 11 amino acids. CDR3 DNA: TGTGCCAGCAGTTTCCAAAACATTCAGTACTTC. Translated: CASSFQNIQYF.

Only one count was recorded for this clone. The rearrangement uses TRBV7-3 and TRBJ2-7; D is ambiguous. Germline values: CDR1 SGHTA, CDR2 FQGTGA. The CDR3 runs 14 residues. V was cut by 0 bases and J by 0 bases, with 6 bases left in between. The CDR3 nucleotides read TGTGCCAGCAGCTTAACTGGGTACTCCTACGAGCAGTACTTC. It specifies CASSLTGYSYEQYF.

The chain links TRBV28 to TRBJ2-7; 9 bases fit TRBD1. This CDR3 contains 12 residues. J gave up 4 bases and V 6 bases, and 1 base lay outside the gene matches. Germline V gives CDR1 MDHEN, CDR2 SYDVKM. The DNA of the CDR3 is TGTGCCAGCAGACAGGGGGCATACGAGCAGTACTTC. Translation gives CASRQGAYEQYF.

The CDR3 reads CASRGDTYEQYF. The CDR3 DNA is TGTGCCAGCAGGGGGGATACTTACGAGCAGTACTTC. V usage is TRBV25-1 and J usage is TRBJ2-5, with D possibly called TRBD1 or TRBD2 (5 bases each). Gene TRBJ2-7 matches the end of the DNA better, so the J call may be wrong. Germline CDR1 MGHDK, CDR2 SYGVNS. This CDR3 comprises 12 residues.

The chain couples TRBV5-6 to TRBJ1-5; D not resolved. The CDR3 is 15 residues long. Germline CDR1 is SGHDT and CDR2 is YYEEEE. Trimming took 0 bases from V and 3 from J, leaving 10 bases between them. For the CDR3, the DNA is TGTGCCAGCAGCTTGGGAGCGGCAATCAATCAGCCCCAGCATTTT. This sequence encodes CASSLGAAINQPQHF.

This chain links TRBV7-9 with TRBJ1-3; no definite D call. The V gene lost 1 base and the J gene lost 0 bases, with 13 bases spanning the gap. Per the germline V gene, CDR1 is SEHNR and CDR2 is FQNEAQ (reference sequence). This CDR3 region has 17 residues. The CDR3 is CASSLVLVKISGNTIYF. In DNA form, the CDR3 reads TGTGCCAGCAGCTTAGTGTTAGTAAAGATCTCTGGAAACACCATATATTTT.

The V gene is TRBV6-5, the J gene TRBJ2-7; TRBD1 agrees at 7 bases. CDR1 and CDR2 (germline): MNHEY, SVGAGI. The CDR3 covers 15 residues. V dropped 0 bases and J dropped 2; count of bases not matched to a gene: 4. The CDR3 DNA sequence: TGTGCCAGCAGTTACTCTGGGGACAGACCCTACGAGCAGTACTTC. It is translated as CASSYSGDRPYEQYF.

A few counts support this clone. V and J are TRBV19 and TRBJ2-3; perhaps D is TRBD1 or TRBD2 (5 bases each). The germline CDR1 and CDR2 sequences are LNHDA and SQIVND (reference sequence). The CDR3 is made up of 13 amino acids. V was clipped by 6 bases and J by 7 bases, with 14 bases between them. The chain's CDR3 is CASSAGAGHTQYF. CDR3 bases: TGTGCCAGTAGCGCTGGGGCGGGCCATACGCAGTATTTT.

The chain joins TRBV2 to TRBJ2-2, with D unresolved. CDR3 length equals 12 residues. Germline assignment: CDR1 SNHLY and CDR2 FYNNEI. The V and J ends lost 6 bases and 8 bases respectively, with 10 bases between them. The DNA for the CDR3 is TGTGCCAGCAGCCCGGTGGAAGGGGAGCTGTTTTTT. Amino acid sequence: CASSPVEGELFF.

The chain recombines TRBV5-4 with TRBJ2-2; a possible D gene is TRBD2 (6 bases). This CDR3 contains 15 residues. Germline CDR1 is SGHNT and CDR2 is YYREEE (reference sequence). With 2 bases removed from V and 3 bases from J, the gap between germline ends came to 11 bases. Here the CDR3 DNA reads TGTGCCAGCAGCTTACAAGGAGGGTACACCGGGGAGCTGTTTTTT. It encodes CASSLQGGYTGELFF.

The V and J genes are TRBV5-1 and TRBJ2-7, with 7 bases identical to TRBD1. The CDR3 totals 15 residues. Germline V gene lookup returns CDR1 SGHRS and CDR2 YFSETQ. The junction had 11 bases not matched to a gene; V was cut back by 5 bases and J by 3 bases. Written as DNA, the CDR3 is TGCGCCAGCAGACTACAAGGGGGCCCTCACTACGAGCAGTACTTC. Its protein is CASRLQGGPHYEQYF.

This sequence joins TRBV29-1 and TRBJ2-5, with TRBD2 matching over 7 bases. The ends lost 6 bases at V and 3 bases at J; junction bases unmatched: 10. The CDR3 contains 14 residues. Germline CDR1 is SQVTM and CDR2 is ANQGSEA. CDR3 coding DNA: TGCAGCGTAGAGGGCGGGAGTCTCGAAGAGACCCAGTACTTC. Amino acid sequence: CSVEGGSLEETQYF.

V gene TRBV28 combines with J gene TRBJ2-7; TRBD1 aligns across 9 bases. This CDR3 contains 19 residues. Germline V CDR1 and CDR2: MDHEN, SYDVKM. V dropped 3 bases and J dropped 0; count of bases not matched to a gene: 15. Here the CDR3 reads CASSFIFGLGTGSSYEQYF. The CDR3 DNA reads as TGTGCCAGCAGTTTTATTTTTGGTTTAGGGACAGGGTCCTCCTACGAGCAGTACTTC.

The CDR3 is CASSGSPYEQYF. The CDR3, as DNA: TGTGCCAGCAGTGGATCTCCCTACGAGCAGTACTTC. The genes are TRBV6-5 and TRBJ2-7; D is undetermined. The V gene lost 5 bases and the J gene lost 2 bases, with 7 bases spanning the gap. Germline V CDR1 and CDR2: MNHEY, SVGAGI. This CDR3 is 12 amino acids long.

The V and J genes are TRBV5-5 and TRBJ1-1, with 8 bases lining up with TRBD1. J was trimmed by 1 base and V by 4 bases; bases with no gene match: 3. The CDR3 has 14 amino acids. Germline CDR1 SGHKS, CDR2 YYEKEE (reference sequence). The CDR3 loop reads CASSGTGGNTEAFF. The DNA of the CDR3 is TGTGCCAGCAGCGGGACAGGAGGGAACACTGAAGCTTTCTTT.

This clone was observed a single time. The chain recombines TRBV7-2 with TRBJ1-2; D unclear. From germline, CDR1 is SGHTA and CDR2 FQGNSA. The V end was cut by 0 bases, the J end by 2 bases, with 7 bases between. The CDR3 spans 14 residues. CDR3 amino acids: CASSLAPENYGYTF. The CDR3 DNA reads TGTGCCAGCAGCTTAGCGCCAGAGAACTATGGCTACACCTTC. The whole variable domain, remainder taken from reference TRBV7-2 and TRBJ1-2, is GAGVSQSPSNKVTEKGKDVELRCDPISGHTALYWYRQSLGQGLEFLIYFQGNSAPDKSGLPSDRFSAERTGGSVSTLTIQRTQQEDSAVYLCASSLAPENYGYTFGSGTRLTVV.

The chain links TRBV27 to TRBJ2-1; D is perhaps TRBD2 (6 bases). Germline V gives CDR1 MNHEY, CDR2 SMNVEV (reference sequence). Trimming shortened V by 4 bases and J by 0 bases, and 10 bases separated the two germline ends. This CDR3 is 15 amino acids long. The CDR3, as DNA: TGTGCCAGCAGTTCTACGGGAGCCTCCTACAATGAGCAGTTCTTC. It translates to CASSSTGASYNEQFF.

This clone appeared a few times. The chain employs TRBV5-1 and TRBJ2-7; D remains unclear. Trimming took 0 bases from V and 5 from J, leaving 6 bases between them. Germline V gives CDR1 SGHRS, CDR2 YFSETQ. The length of the CDR3 is 12 residues. CDR3 bases: TGCGCCAGCAGCTTGGCGTTTCACGAGCAGTACTTC. Amino acids: CASSLAFHEQYF. Full variable domain (missing parts from reference TRBV5-1 and TRBJ2-7): KAGVTQTPRYLIKTRGQQVTLSCSPISGHRSVSWYQQTPGQGLQFLFEYFSETQRNKGNFPGRFSGRQFSNSRSEMNVSTLELGDSALYLCASSLAFHEQYFGPGTRLTVT.

J is TRBJ2-3 and V is TRBV6-4; possible D gene TRBD2, 5 bases. Per germline, CDR1 MRHNA and CDR2 SNTAGT. With 3 bases removed from V and 1 base from J, the gap between germline ends came to 11 bases. The CDR3 runs 15 residues. CDR3 bases: TGTGCCAGCAGTGATGAGGGCCAGGGCACAGATACGCAGTATTTT. Translated, it gives CASSDEGQGTDTQYF.

The V gene is TRBV11-2, the J gene TRBJ2-7; 10 bases align to TRBD2. CDR3 length: 15 amino acids. The junction had 6 bases not matched to a gene; V was cut back by 5 bases and J by 2 bases. The germline V gene has CDR1 SGHAT and CDR2 FQNNGV. CDR3 in DNA: TGTGCCAGCAGCGGGTGGACTAGCGGAACCTACGAGCAGTACTTC. Protein sequence: CASSGWTSGTYEQYF.

By share, this clone ranks as medium-sized. The J gene is TRBJ2-4, the V gene TRBV15, with D uncertain. V was cut by 4 bases and J by 8 bases, with 9 bases left in between. The V gene's germline CDR1 is LNHNV and CDR2 YYDKDF (reference sequence). The CDR3 extends over 12 amino acids. The DNA for the CDR3 is TGTGCCACCAGCAACCACGAGGACATTCAGTACTTC. Translating gives CATSNHEDIQYF.

The J gene is TRBJ1-2, the V gene TRBV6-6, with D hard to call. V lost 6 bases and J 4 bases, leaving 18 bases between the germline ends. The CDR3 spans 15 residues. CDR1 is MNHNY, CDR2 SVGAGI, per germline (reference sequence). CDR3 protein: CASSHRGRVGYGYTF. DNA for the CDR3: TGTGCCAGCAGCCACCGGGGTCGGGTCGGCTATGGCTACACCTTC.

The J gene is TRBJ2-3, the V gene TRBV7-3; 8 bases are shared with TRBD2. V was clipped by 5 bases and J by 0 bases; unmatched bases: 10. The CDR3 is made up of 17 amino acids. The V gene's germline CDR1 is SGHTA and CDR2 FQGTGA. The CDR3 spells CASSLTGTSGSTDTQYF. The CDR3 nucleotides read TGTGCCAGCAGCCTTACGGGAACTAGCGGAAGCACAGATACGCAGTATTTT.

The rearrangement joins TRBV19 to TRBJ1-6; the match to TRBD1 covers 8 bases. V was pared by 4 bases and J by 9 bases, with 8 bases of the junction left unmatched. This CDR3 is 15 amino acids long. Germline V gene lookup returns CDR1 LNHDA and CDR2 SQIVND (reference sequence). The CDR3 is CASSKTDRASSPLHF. CDR3 DNA: TGTGCCAGTAGTAAGACGGACAGGGCAAGTTCACCCCTCCACTTT.

The chain is built from TRBV12-5 and TRBJ1-5, with D possibly being TRBD1 (5 bases). The germline V and J ends were trimmed by 0 bases and 4 bases, with 10 bases remaining between them. The CDR3 runs 15 residues. Per the germline V gene, CDR1 is LGHNT and CDR2 is FRNRAP. As DNA, the CDR3 is TGTGCTAGTGGTTTGGTGGGGACGGATAATCAGCCCCAGCATTTT. The encoded protein is CASGLVGTDNQPQHF.

J is TRBJ1-2 and V is TRBV29-1, with D uncertain. CDR1 SQVTM and CDR2 ANQGSEA come from the germline V gene. V shed 4 bases and J shed 2 bases, with 11 bases lying between them. The CDR3 is 13 residues long. The CDR3 protein is CSVVSVENYGYTF. DNA of the CDR3: TGCAGCGTTGTATCCGTGGAGAACTATGGCTACACCTTC.

V and J are TRBV2 and TRBJ1-4, with D hard to call. Germline loops: CDR1 SNHLY, CDR2 FYNNEI. V lost 11 bases and J lost 4, with 26 bases in between. The CDR3 is made up of 17 amino acids. The CDR3 DNA follows: TGTGCCCACACTCTTCGGGAGGGCCCGGGAAGTAATGAAAAACTGTTTTTT. It translates to CAHTLREGPGSNEKLFF.